Included here is one T cell receptor beta chain sequence, with context. This sample also contains other DNA sequences that code for the same CDR3. This entry is derived from a study of blood T cell repertoires in COVID-19. Clones were sequenced by immunoSEQ multiplex PCR, and TCRdb holds only the in-frame ones, with some missing. The repertoire holds 210,000 or so clones, almost 85% seen once, with 4% to 6% in the top ten. The clonotype originates from a man aged 50 to 60 with COVID-19, enrolled during active disease. The specimen sequenced was peripheral blood.

The CDR3 DNA follows: TGTGCCAGCAGCTTGACAGGTGACTATGGCTACACCTTC. Translated: CASSLTGDYGYTF. The J gene is TRBJ1-2, the V gene TRBV7-9, with D possibly matching TRBD1 (6 bases). Germline CDR1 reads SEHNR; CDR2 reads FQNEAQ (reference sequence). CDR3 size: 13 residues. Trimming removed 3 bases from V and 3 bases from J, with 8 bases in between. Based on the CDR3 plus reference TRBV7-9 and TRBJ1-2, the full variable domain is DTGVSQNPRHKITKRGQNVTFRCDPISEHNRLYWYRQTLGQGPEFLTYFQNEAQLEKSRLLSDRFSAERPKGSFSTLEIQRTEQGDSAMYLCASSLTGDYGYTFGSGTRLTVV.